This is a list of T cell receptor beta chains from one sample in a study of blood T cell repertoires in COVID-19. Data came from immunoSEQ multiplex PCR; TCRdb stores just in-frame clones and leaves some out. This table has 150,000 to 200,000 clones, around 83% appearing once. Sequencing was carried out using peripheral blood. These receptors came from a woman between 70 and 85 years old with COVID-19, enrolled during active disease. The CDR3 runs from the conserved cysteine through the conserved F or W. Each record gives: V gene, clone size, CDR3 protein. Clone size is given for some rows only: seen once, a few or many times, or a class if the clone is expanded.

>TRBV11-2|NA
CASSLLRLAGSTDTQYF
>TRBV5-4|NA
CASSQGQGVRTGELFF
>TRBV5-1|NA
CASSLSDTGELFF
>TRBV5-1|NA
CASSLEGAGLAKNIQYF
>TRBV6-2/TRBV6-3|once
CASSYEPSGRTNQFF
>TRBV4-1|few
CASSRGDPGDYGYTF
>TRBV6-6|once
CASSSQREGYTF
>TRBV13|NA
CASSAGTGADYGYTF
>TRBV29-1|NA
CSVENGAGELFF
>TRBV7-6|NA
CASSPSGLAGNEQFF
>TRBV7-2|NA
CASGLSSYNEQFF
>TRBV18|few
CASSPRNTGELFF
>TRBV11-1|NA
CASSHSTGNSYEQYF
>TRBV30|NA
CAWRGRADYEQYF
>TRBV27|NA
CASNDPLRGQYF
>TRBV11-2|many
CASSPWFSGSSYNEQFF
>TRBV5-1|NA
CASSPGMAGSTDTQYF
>TRBV5-5|NA
CASSVRAGNTEAFF
>TRBV20-1|NA
CSAWTGDEQYF
>TRBV7-2|NA
CASSPGSLAGVSYNEQFF
>TRBV18|NA
CASSPPRTGIRGEQYF
>TRBV5-1|NA
CASSLGGQGGNSPLHF
>TRBV6-6|NA
CASSLTTGGAEKLFF
>TRBV14|few
CASSQVYRGRTDTQYF